These 25 T cell receptor beta chains came from one sample sequenced in a study of blood T cells in healthy people across ages. The use of a sample-barcoded 5' primer and a J-beta primer mix characterized a second PCR of roughly 7 to 11 cycles. TCRdb ran MiXCR on the 5' RACE reads and lists one entry per CDR3 protein. Found here are 800,000 to 950,000 distinct CDR3 sequences, about 44% of them singletons; the top ten hold 13%. Sequences were obtained from blood. The receptor set was obtained from a young man in good health.

The chain couples TRBV28 to TRBJ2-3; D might be TRBD1 or TRBD2, each matching 6 bases. This CDR3 is built from 14 residues. CDR1 is MDHEN and CDR2 is SYDVKM in the germline V gene. The ends were cut back, 7 bases at V and 5 bases at J, with 16 bases in the middle. The CDR3 region has the DNA TGTGCCAGCAACCCGACGGGGGCGGGAGATACGCAGTATTTT. It specifies CASNPTGAGDTQYF.

The chain employs TRBV20-1 and TRBJ1-2; the match to TRBD1 covers 8 bases. The V gene end was trimmed by 6 bases and the J gene end by 7 bases; junction bases not matched to a gene: 7. The CDR3 is made up of 12 amino acids. Germline V gene lookup returns CDR1 DFQATT and CDR2 SNEGSKA (reference sequence). CDR3 bases: TGCAGTGCGGCCTGGACAGGGCTTGGCTACACCTTC. Amino acids: CSAAWTGLGYTF.

V and J are TRBV2 and TRBJ2-1; TRBD2 matches at 11 bases. Trimming removed 1 base from V and 8 bases from J; junction bases left unmatched: 4. Germline CDR1 SNHLY, CDR2 FYNNEI. This CDR3 has 15 amino acids. This chain's CDR3 is CASSEVAGGPYEQFF. The CDR3, as DNA: TGTGCCAGCAGTGAAGTAGCGGGGGGGCCTTATGAGCAGTTCTTC.

This sequence joins TRBV11-2 and TRBJ2-5; the D gene could be TRBD1 or TRBD2 (7 bases each). This CDR3 spans 17 amino acids. In germline, CDR1 is SGHAT, CDR2 FQNNGV. V was clipped by 7 bases and J by 2 bases, with 23 bases between them. CDR3 in DNA: TGTGCCAGCACCTCCCTGGGAGGGGGCTGGGTACAAGAGACCCAGTACTTC. The encoded protein is CASTSLGGGWVQETQYF.

The chain combines TRBV4-1 with TRBJ2-7, with 13 bases fitting TRBD2. Germline V CDR1 and CDR2: MGHRA, YSYEKL. Losses at the gene ends were 4 bases for V and 5 bases for J; bases not matched to a gene: 8. The CDR3 extends over 16 amino acids. The CDR3 region is CASSRLTSGGAHEQYF. The CDR3 DNA reads TGCGCCAGCAGCCGCCTAACTAGCGGGGGGGCCCACGAGCAGTACTTC.

The chain is built from TRBV12-3 or TRBV12-4 and TRBJ2-3; D is possibly TRBD2 (5 bases). CDR3 length: 14 amino acids. The germline V and J ends were trimmed by 6 bases and 10 bases, with 20 bases remaining between them. The CDR3 is CASRMTGRDVAQYF. The CDR3 DNA reads as TGTGCCAGCAGGATGACTGGGAGAGACGTAGCGCAGTATTTT.

This clonotype has just a few counts. The chain carries TRBV29-1 and TRBJ1-1, with D possibly matching TRBD1 (5 bases). Trimming removed 4 bases at V and 5 bases at J, with 14 bases between. Germline loops: CDR1 SQVTM, CDR2 ANQGSEA. The CDR3 has 13 residues. CDR3 nucleotides: TGCAGCGTTGTGCGGGGGTCTGTAACTGAAGCTTTCTTT. Residues: CSVVRGSVTEAFF.

The chain has TRBV20-1 and TRBJ2-1, with 13 bases that match TRBD2. Germline CDR1 and CDR2: DFQATT and SNEGSKA (reference sequence). This CDR3 spans 14 amino acids. Germline trimming cut 5 bases from V and 4 bases from J; bases unmatched to any gene: 2. CDR3 residues: CSAAGLAGYNEQFF. CDR3 in DNA: TGCAGTGCTGCGGGACTAGCGGGATACAATGAGCAGTTCTTC.

The rearrangement joins TRBV7-2 to TRBJ2-1; 10 bases line up with TRBD2. J lost 5 bases, V lost 5 bases, and 6 bases had no gene match. This CDR3 is 15 amino acids long. Germline V gene sequence: CDR1 SGHTA, CDR2 FQGNSA. CDR3 nucleotides: TGTGCCAGCAGCAAAGCGGGGGGGCTTCACAATGAGCAGTTCTTC. Its translation: CASSKAGGLHNEQFF.

The chain links TRBV4-1 to TRBJ2-3; possible D gene TRBD2, 5 bases. The CDR3 is 17 residues long. V dropped 0 bases and J dropped 0 bases, with 13 bases sitting between them. Germline V lookup: CDR1 MGHRA, CDR2 YSYEKL. DNA of the CDR3: TGCGCCAGCAGCCAAGATCAAGCTAGCCCTAGCACAGATACGCAGTATTTT. Translating gives CASSQDQASPSTDTQYF.

For this clonotype: One end of the junction does not line up with germline, which may come from a read error. This chain uses TRBV6-5 with TRBJ2-3; 10 nucleotides agree with TRBD2. The CDR3 is made up of 14 amino acids. Germline V gene lookup returns CDR1 MNHEY and CDR2 SVGAGI. The CDR3 DNA is TGTGCCAGCAGTTTAGCGGGGGGCACAGATACGCGGTATTTT. Translated, it gives CASSLAGGTDTRYF.

The genes are TRBV4-1 and TRBJ2-5; a weak D match, TRBD2 (6 bases). The tail of the sequence fits TRBJ2-7 better, so the J call may be wrong. Germline CDR1 and CDR2: MGHRA and YSYEKL. The CDR3 has 16 residues. The DNA of the CDR3 is TGCGCCAGCAGCCAAGATGAGAGTAACGGGGGATACGAGCAGTACTTC. Protein sequence: CASSQDESNGGYEQYF.

This chain joins TRBV4-3 and TRBJ1-1, with 8 bases lining up with TRBD1. CDR1 is LGHNA and CDR2 is YSLEER in the germline V gene. Losses at the gene ends were 3 bases for V and 0 bases for J; bases not matched to a gene: 3. This CDR3 comprises 15 residues. This CDR3 reads CASSHGGQVNTEAFF. The CDR3 DNA reads as TGCGCCAGCAGCCATGGGGGACAGGTGAACACTGAAGCTTTCTTT.

The V gene is TRBV6-6, the J gene TRBJ1-2; the D gene is possibly TRBD1 (6 bases). CDR1 MNHNY and CDR2 SVGAGI come from the germline V gene (reference sequence). Trimming took 6 bases from V and 6 from J, leaving 14 bases between them. This CDR3 spans 13 amino acids. The CDR3 loop reads CASRDTGSHGYTF. CDR3 bases: TGTGCCAGCAGAGATACAGGGTCGCATGGCTACACCTTC.

The V and J genes are TRBV6-6 and TRBJ2-7, with D maybe TRBD1 (6 bases). V was shortened by 7 bases and J by 3 bases, with 19 bases between the two germline ends. This CDR3 has 15 residues. From germline, CDR1 is MNHNY and CDR2 SVGAGI (reference sequence). The CDR3 DNA sequence: TGTGCCAGCACCCGGCACAGGGAAGAATTCTACGAGCAGTACTTC. Translated, it gives CASTRHREEFYEQYF.

This clonotype has more than one count but fewer than ten. The rearrangement joins TRBV2 to TRBJ2-7, with a tentative D call TRBD1 (6 bases). This CDR3 contains 13 residues. Germline CDR1 reads SNHLY; CDR2 reads FYNNEI. The germline V and J ends were trimmed by 8 bases and 2 bases, with 13 bases remaining between them. CDR3 sequence reads: CASFRDKAYEQYF. The DNA for the CDR3 is TGTGCCAGCTTCCGGGACAAGGCCTACGAGCAGTACTTC.

This clonotype has only a few counts. The V and J genes are TRBV27 and TRBJ2-5; D may match TRBD1 or TRBD2 (5 bases each). The CDR3 runs 17 residues. Trimming took off 6 bases at V and 3 bases at J, with 23 bases between the two ends. Germline CDR1 is MNHEY and CDR2 is SMNVEV (reference sequence). CDR3 loop: CASSEFGSRGAKETQYF. The CDR3 bases are TGTGCCAGCAGCGAGTTTGGGTCACGGGGCGCGAAAGAGACCCAGTACTTC.

This clonotype was observed a handful of times. The V call is TRBV6-6, the J call TRBJ2-7, with 9 bases aligning to TRBD2. The germline V gene encodes CDR1 MNHNY and CDR2 SVGAGI (reference sequence). Losses at the gene ends were 6 bases for V and 0 bases for J; bases not matched to a gene: 6. CDR3 length equals 15 residues. The CDR3 loop reads CASSSPAGGSYEQYF. The CDR3 DNA reads as TGTGCCAGCAGCTCCCCAGCGGGGGGCTCCTACGAGCAGTACTTC.

The chain uses TRBV7-2 and TRBJ2-1, with 8 bases identical to TRBD2. The CDR3 is 15 residues long. Germline lookup yields CDR1 SGHTA and CDR2 FQGNSA. The J segment lost 0 bases and the V segment lost 8 bases, leaving 6 bases of the junction unmatched. This CDR3 reads CASAPGGSSYNEQFF. CDR3 nucleotide sequence: TGTGCCAGCGCTCCGGGGGGGTCCTCCTACAATGAGCAGTTCTTC.

The CDR3 nucleotides read TGTGCCAGCAGTGAGGGGGCCGGTGAGCAGTTCTTC. Protein sequence: CASSEGAGEQFF. The chain links TRBV6-4 to TRBJ2-1; tentative D call: TRBD1 (6 bases). V was trimmed by 3 bases and J by 9 bases, leaving 9 bases between them. This CDR3 spans 12 amino acids. Germline CDR1 is MRHNA and CDR2 is SNTAGT.

This clonotype showed up just a few times. CDR3 loop: CASRQTGKTQYF. CDR3 nucleotide sequence: TGTGCCAGCAGGCAAACTGGGAAGACCCAGTACTTC. This rearrangement joins TRBV7-2 to TRBJ2-5; D is undetermined. This CDR3 is 12 amino acids long. The V gene lost 6 bases and the J gene lost 6 bases, with 11 bases spanning the gap. CDR1 is SGHTA, CDR2 FQGNSA, per germline.

The rearrangement joins TRBV9 to TRBJ2-5; D uncertain. The germline V gene encodes CDR1 SGDLS and CDR2 YYNGEE. The V and J ends lost 1 base and 11 bases respectively, with 12 bases between them. This CDR3 is built from 12 residues. The CDR3 DNA sequence: TGTGCCAGCAGCGTAAAGATTGATGGGCAGTACTTC. It yields the protein CASSVKIDGQYF.

This chain connects TRBV4-2 to TRBJ1-6; D might be TRBD1 (5 bases). Germline V gene data show CDR1 as LGHNA and CDR2 as YNFKEQ. Deletions cut 4 bases from V and 0 bases from J, with 16 bases between. This CDR3 spans 18 amino acids. DNA for the CDR3: TGTGCCAGCAGCCTTCGACCGGGGGGGAGCTCCTATAATTCACCCCTCCACTTT. Amino acids: CASSLRPGGSSYNSPLHF.

This clonotype has just a few counts. The chain carries TRBV27 and TRBJ1-1, with D maybe TRBD1 (6 bases). The CDR3 is made up of 15 amino acids. The germline CDR1 and CDR2 sequences are MNHEY and SMNVEV (reference sequence). The V gene lost 2 bases and the J gene lost 3 bases, with 13 bases spanning the gap. In DNA form, the CDR3 reads TGTGCCAGCAGTTTACGGCAGGGGACCTACACTGAAGCTTTCTTT. It is translated as CASSLRQGTYTEAFF.

This chain uses TRBV4-3 with TRBJ2-1; possibly TRBD2 for D (5 bases). CDR1 is LGHNA and CDR2 is YSLEER in the germline V gene. V shed 0 bases and J shed 7 bases, with 10 bases lying between them. The length of the CDR3 is 14 residues. The CDR3 nucleotides read TGCGCCAGCAGCCAAGATAGGGAGCCGAATGAGCAGTTCTTC. It translates to CASSQDREPNEQFF.